This T cell receptor beta chain was retrieved from a study of regulatory T cells in long-lasting Graves disease (dated by TCRdb to the early 2020s). Looking at the study overall: Newly diagnosed Graves' disease patients had taken antithyroid drugs for less than 3 months. This study used TCR sequencing and RNA sequencing of peripheral blood to compare persistent Graves' disease patients against newly diagnosed Graves' disease patients. The study was registered as a clinical trial and conducted in China. A total of around 35 samples underwent TCR sequencing: around 13 from persistent and some 20 from newly diagnosed Graves' disease patients. Broader findings and caveats from the paper: Sequencing and analysis were restricted to the TCR beta chain. TRBV28, TRBJ1-2 and TRBJ2-5 were preferentially used in persistent disease, while TRBV20-1 and TRBJ2-1 were favored in newly diagnosed disease. The authors acknowledged the small sample size as a limitation that may reduce accuracy. The study examined only peripheral blood because the primary lesion, thyroid tissue, could not be accessed. Patients with persistent disease shared more public clonotypes (fewer than 3,000) than newly diagnosed patients did (more than 900). Compared with newly diagnosed patients, persistent Graves' disease patients had lower TCR Shannon entropy and fewer highly expanded clones, which suggests clonal expansion.

The library was produced with multiplex PCR. Sequenced on an Illumina HiSeq 4000. iRepertoire HTBI primers and Arm-PCR amplification of CDR3 regions were used to construct TCR beta libraries. PCR products were gel purified before sequencing. In the paper's pipeline: Across samples, about 63 TRBV and 12 to 15 TRBJ segments were identified and used for gene usage analysis of CDR3 amino acid clonotypes. Filtered high-quality paired reads were merged into contigs using COPE and FqMerger. BLAST was used to align contigs to IMGT TRBV, TRBD and TRBJ reference genes, and CDR3 was defined according to IMGT. Highly expanded clones were defined as clonotypes with a frequency above 0.1%. Repertoire diversity was measured by Shannon entropy, and V-J evenness by the Gini coefficient. A clonotype found in more than one individual was treated as public. Using fastp at Q25 and MiXCR, TCRdb reprocessed the public reads and kept productive beta chains. Rows are combined by CDR3 protein, so each entry shows the most common genes and DNA. The V and J calls shown here were made by TCRdb, not taken from the authors' results. The sample yields hundreds of thousands of distinct CDR3 sequences; about 15% were counted once. Over 7.5% of the sample is held by the ten biggest clonotypes.

The time point label on this specimen signifies: newly diagnosed GD, antithyroid drugs for less than 3 months. For both TCR sequencing and RNA sequencing, RNA was extracted from PBMCs using TRIzol. The diagnosis of Graves' disease followed American Thyroid Association guidelines. The patients came from an endocrinology department in Xi'an, China. Each patient gave about 8.1 milliliters of peripheral blood, collected in an EDTA anticoagulant tube. Ficoll Paque Plus density gradient separation was used to isolate PBMCs, and no further T cell sorting was performed. RNA quality was checked with an Agilent 2100 Bioanalyzer and agarose gel, and concentration with a NanoDrop 2000. In the case of this clonotype: It has no known antigen specificity. Base qualities are not recorded, but no much larger clone differs from it by a single base.

There are 16 amino acids in the CDR3, from cysteine to phenylalanine inclusive. The DNA shown is the 48-base CDR3, in frame from base 1. The germline V gene yields SGHTA for CDR1 and FQGTGA for CDR2. Trimming accounts for 5 bases at V and 4 bases at J, while the number of junction bases matched to no gene is 12. These same data were also listed under a study on T cells in Graves' hyperthyroidism and ophthalmopathy. As the second paper documents: Graves' hyperthyroidism was defined as stable when no progression to ophthalmopathy occurred over 18 months of follow-up. The hyperthyroidism patients were between 18 and 65 years old and newly diagnosed, with a disease duration of less than 2 months. Patients with uncontrolled infections, other autoimmune diseases, pregnancy or lactation were excluded. Diagnoses relied on clinical symptoms, serum thyroxine and TRAb, thyroid ultrasound and orbital computed tomography. The first round of RT-PCR for the TCR CDR3 was performed with the HTBI primer set and the Qiagen OneStep RT-PCR kit. Blood samples also contained most of the expanded thyroid clonotypes (frequency above 0.001), which suggests that blood repertoires may reflect thyroid immune responses. A 13 V-J signature model separated ophthalmopathy from stable hyperthyroidism, with just over 85% sensitivity and 81.08% specificity in cross-validation and 80%/75% in testing. During validation, the model predicted progression to ophthalmopathy a median of roughly six months ahead of onset, with around 71% sensitivity and around 73% specificity. A discovery cohort of about a hundred patients, roughly 45 with Graves' ophthalmopathy and about 58 with stable Graves' hyperthyroidism, was used to find distinguishing TCR V-J signatures. An independent validation cohort of around 19 hyperthyroidism patients and 17 patients who later progressed to ophthalmopathy tested prospective prediction of ophthalmopathy. The 80 to 100 discovery patients were randomly divided into training and test sets at a 7:3 ratio. In addition, the study compared T-cell repertoires in thyroid tissue and in blood from six Graves' hyperthyroidism patients. After blood sampling, hyperthyroidism patients were treated with methimazole at a starting dose of 30 mg daily, and ophthalmopathy patients were treated with high-dose intravenous methylprednisolone. Libraries were constructed in a second round of multiplex PCR, after which size selection and purification were carried out. Paired-end sequencing of the libraries was performed with 100 bp reads on an Illumina HiSeq2000. SOAPnuke was used to process the raw data, removing reads that contained adapters or uncalled bases, had a mean Phred below 15, or lacked an exact match to the constant primer or identifier. High-quality paired reads were merged using COPE v1.2.5, and each unique nucleotide sequence was defined as a clonotype. MiTCR v1.1 was used to align the clonotypes against IMGT TRBV, TRBD and TRBJ reference segments. The analysis included only V-J combinations with a frequency above 0.0001, which together covered roughly 99% of the repertoires. A TCS score was defined as the ratio of F50 (clonal expansion) to E x V (chaos), with BLOSUM62-based TCRdist applied between CDR3 peptides within each V-J. Welch's t-statistics and random forest reduced approximately 520 V-J features to roughly 13, which were used in a naive Bayes classifier (R e1071). Sample size was not statistically predetermined, and blinding of investigators to group allocation was not performed. The paper describes TCR Vbeta CDR3 sequencing of 130 to 150 peripheral blood samples, made up of about 40 ophthalmopathy patients, around 73 hyperthyroidism patients and 17 progressor patients.

The specimen was peripheral blood mononuclear cells (PBMCs), collected at new diagnosis, from a patient treated with antithyroid drugs. This receptor was taken from a woman in her thirties or forties with Graves disease. Donor details come from another sample of the same person, matched by shared clones. In this chain, TRBV7-3 is recombined with TRBJ2-7; TRBD1 fits 9 bases in the junction. CDR3 reads: CASSDRGGTGFYEQYF. DNA sequence: TGTGCCAGCAGCGACAGAGGAGGGACAGGGTTTTACGAGCAGTACTTC.